These 9 T cell receptor beta chains originate from one sample sequenced in a study of blood T cell repertoires in COVID-19. The data were produced by immunoSEQ multiplex PCR, yet TCRdb's version contains in-frame clones alone and is incomplete. Of approximately 200,000 clones listed, 75% to 90% are singletons. Sequencing was carried out using peripheral blood. The receptors shown here come from a man between 65 and 80 years old with active or convalescent COVID-19.

The gene calls are TRBV18 and TRBJ2-7; TRBD1 matches 7 bases. The junction had 11 bases not matched to a gene; V was cut back by 6 bases and J by 6 bases. Germline V gene data show CDR1 as KGHSH and CDR2 as LQKENI. This CDR3 is built from 14 residues. The CDR3 DNA reads as TGTGCCAGCTCTATTACGGGACAGTTTGCCGAGCAGTACTTC. It codes for CASSITGQFAEQYF.

The chain joins TRBV6-2 or TRBV6-3 to TRBJ2-7; 7 bases agree with TRBD2. CDR1 and CDR2 from the germline V gene are MNHEY and SVGEGT. The length of the CDR3 is 12 residues. The trim removed 6 bases at V and 3 bases at J, leaving 2 bases unmatched. The DNA for the CDR3 is TGTGCCAGCAGCTGGGACTACTACGAGCAGTACTTC. Its translation: CASSWDYYEQYF.

The chain joins TRBV13 to TRBJ2-2, with 8 bases identical to TRBD1. Germline V gene lookup returns CDR1 PRHDT and CDR2 FYEKMQ (reference sequence). The ends lost 6 bases at V and 7 bases at J; junction bases unmatched: 4. The length of the CDR3 is 13 residues. The CDR3 reads CASSHDRGGELFF. The DNA for the CDR3 is TGTGCCAGCAGTCATGACAGGGGCGGGGAGCTGTTTTTT.

This rearrangement joins TRBV3-1 (or the pseudogene TRBV3-2) to TRBJ2-5; D perhaps matches TRBD1 (6 bases). V lost 2 bases and J 7 bases, leaving 20 bases between the germline ends. Germline CDR1 is LGHDT and CDR2 is YNNKEL (reference sequence). There are 16 residues in the CDR3. The chain's CDR3 is CASSQIPRGPHGTQYF. The DNA of the CDR3 is TGTGCCAGCAGCCAAATCCCCAGGGGACCCCACGGGACCCAGTACTTC.

A single count supports this clone. The CDR3, as DNA: TGTGCCAGTAACGCGGAGCGGCTCTCCTACAATGAGCAGTTCTTC. Protein sequence: CASNAERLSYNEQFF. The chain couples TRBV19 to TRBJ2-1; D is possibly TRBD2 (5 bases). Germline-derived CDR1 and CDR2 are LNHDA and SQIVND (reference sequence). V lost 7 bases to trimming and J lost 0 bases, with 13 bases between them. The CDR3 sequence is 15 residues long.

To note about this clone: Germline is not matched at one junction end, which may reflect a read error. CDR3 protein: CSVDGGDQQTQYF. The CDR3 DNA sequence: TGCAGCGTTGATGGGGGGGACCAACAGACCCAGTACTTC. V gene TRBV29-1 combines with J gene TRBJ2-5; 7 nucleotides align to TRBD2. In germline, CDR1 is SQVTM, CDR2 ANQGSEA. The CDR3 sequence is 13 residues long.

Many counts were recorded for this clone. For the CDR3, the DNA is TGTGCCAGCAGCTCTTTGGGACTAGCGGGAGCAGAGACCCAGTACTTC. Translated: CASSSLGLAGAETQYF. The gene calls are TRBV7-2 and TRBJ2-5, with TRBD2 matching over 14 bases. Germline lookup yields CDR1 SGHTA and CDR2 FQGNSA. The CDR3 loop spans 16 amino acids. J gave up 4 bases and V 4 bases, and 5 bases lay outside the gene matches.

J is TRBJ2-7 and V is TRBV28; 12 positions agree with TRBD2. Germline V gene sequence: CDR1 MDHEN, CDR2 SYDVKM. The V segment lost 5 bases and the J segment 5 bases; nucleotides outside the gene matches: 10. This CDR3 has 16 residues. CDR3: CASSGLAGKYPDEQYF. The CDR3 DNA reads TGTGCCAGCAGTGGACTAGCGGGGAAATACCCTGACGAGCAGTACTTC.

The V gene is TRBV27, the J gene TRBJ2-7; D gene uncertain. Germline V gene data show CDR1 as MNHEY and CDR2 as SMNVEV (reference sequence). Trimming shortened V by 5 bases and J by 1 base, and 21 bases separated the two germline ends. This CDR3 comprises 17 residues. The chain's CDR3 is CASSRFLQKKISYEQYF. The CDR3 DNA follows: TGTGCCAGCAGTCGCTTTCTACAGAAAAAAATTTCCTACGAGCAGTACTTC.